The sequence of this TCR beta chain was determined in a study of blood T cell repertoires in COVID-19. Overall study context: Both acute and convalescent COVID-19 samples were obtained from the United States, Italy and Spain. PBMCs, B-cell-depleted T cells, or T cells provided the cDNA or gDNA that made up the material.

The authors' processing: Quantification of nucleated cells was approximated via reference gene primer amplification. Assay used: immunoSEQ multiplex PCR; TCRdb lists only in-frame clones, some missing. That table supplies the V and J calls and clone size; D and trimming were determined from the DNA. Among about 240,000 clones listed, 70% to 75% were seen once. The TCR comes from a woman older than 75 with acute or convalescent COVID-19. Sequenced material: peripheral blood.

CDR3 DNA: TGTGCCAGCTCATTACAAGACATTGGCTACACCTTC. Amino acid sequence: CASSLQDIGYTF. The chain is built from TRBV18 and TRBJ1-2; D not resolved. CDR1 is KGHSH, CDR2 LQKENI, per germline. The ends were cut back, 5 bases at V and 7 bases at J, with 11 bases in the middle. The CDR3 loop spans 12 amino acids.